The clone carrying this T cell receptor (beta chain) was seen ten or more times. Its antigen is not known. The sample belongs to a study of T cells in Graves' hyperthyroidism and ophthalmopathy. Looking at the study overall: Peripheral blood collection took place at initial diagnosis, before any treatment.

An absence of ophthalmopathy progression within 18 months meant stable Graves' hyperthyroidism. RNA transcripts yielded amplified TCR beta CDR3 regions. Primed by the HTBI set, a first-round RT-PCR was run on the TCR CDR3. TCRdb processed the multiplex PCR reads anew with MiXCR; each CDR3 protein has one entry. The table lists 470,000 or so distinct CDR3 sequences, around 20% of them singletons. V was trimmed by 0 bases and J by 5 bases, leaving 10 bases between them. The CDR3 has 14 amino acids. Germline-derived CDR1 and CDR2 are MGHRA and YSYEKL. Study results and caveats: Peripheral blood also featured most of the thyroid clonotypes expanded above 0.001.

The source is a man aged 18 to 30 with Graves' hyperthyroidism. Sequencing used blood. The chain joins TRBV4-1 to TRBJ1-1; weak D call: TRBD1 (5 bases). CDR3: CASSQDAGRTEAFF. CDR3 nucleotide sequence: TGCGCCAGCAGCCAAGATGCAGGGAGGACTGAAGCTTTCTTT.